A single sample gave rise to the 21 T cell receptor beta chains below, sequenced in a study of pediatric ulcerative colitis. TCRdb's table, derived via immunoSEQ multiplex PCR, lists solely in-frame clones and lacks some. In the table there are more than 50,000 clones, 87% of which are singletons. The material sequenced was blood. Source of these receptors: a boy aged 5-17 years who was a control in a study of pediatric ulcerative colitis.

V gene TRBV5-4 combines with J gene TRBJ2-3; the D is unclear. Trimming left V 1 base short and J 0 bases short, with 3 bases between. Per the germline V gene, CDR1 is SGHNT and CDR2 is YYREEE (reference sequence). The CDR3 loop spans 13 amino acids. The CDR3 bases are TGTGCCAGCAGCTTGTGGAGCACAGATACGCAGTATTTT. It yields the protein CASSLWSTDTQYF.

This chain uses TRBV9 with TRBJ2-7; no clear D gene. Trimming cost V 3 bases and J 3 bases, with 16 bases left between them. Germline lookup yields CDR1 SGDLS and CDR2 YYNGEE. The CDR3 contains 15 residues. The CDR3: CASSAGRETDYEQYF. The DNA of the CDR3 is TGTGCCAGCAGCGCGGGTAGGGAAACCGACTACGAGCAGTACTTC.

This chain's CDR3 is CASSQAPQETQYF. The CDR3 nucleotides are TGCGCCAGCAGCCAAGCACCCCAAGAGACCCAGTACTTC. The V and J genes are TRBV4-3 and TRBJ2-5, with D unresolved. The CDR3 contains 13 residues. Trimming took off 1 base at V and 1 base at J, with 4 bases between the two ends. In germline, CDR1 is LGHNA, CDR2 YSLEER.

The CDR3 DNA reads as TGTGCCATCAGTGGCGGGAACGAGCAGTACTTC. Translated: CAISGGNEQYF. The chain has TRBV10-3 and TRBJ2-5; a possible D gene is TRBD2 (6 bases). The tail of the sequence fits TRBJ2-7 better, so the J call may be wrong. CDR1 ENHRY and CDR2 SYGVKD come from the germline V gene. The CDR3 runs 11 residues.

The CDR3 spells CASSLDRALYNEQFF. The CDR3 DNA follows: TGTGCCAGCAGTTTGGACCGGGCCCTCTACAATGAGCAGTTCTTC. The gene calls are TRBV9 and TRBJ2-1; no clear D gene. The length of the CDR3 is 15 residues. Trimming removed 5 bases at V and 3 bases at J, with 15 bases between. Germline values: CDR1 SGDLS, CDR2 YYNGEE.

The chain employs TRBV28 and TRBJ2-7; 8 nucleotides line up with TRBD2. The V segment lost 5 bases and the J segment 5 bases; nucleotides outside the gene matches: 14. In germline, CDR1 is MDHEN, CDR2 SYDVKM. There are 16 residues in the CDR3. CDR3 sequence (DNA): TGTGCCAGCAGTCTCACAGGGAGCGGGAGTAAGGACGAGCAGTACTTC. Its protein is CASSLTGSGSKDEQYF.

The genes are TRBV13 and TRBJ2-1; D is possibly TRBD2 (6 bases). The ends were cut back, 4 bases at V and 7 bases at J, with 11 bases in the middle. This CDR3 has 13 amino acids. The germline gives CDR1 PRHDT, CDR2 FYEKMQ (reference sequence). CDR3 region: CASSSRRGNEQFF. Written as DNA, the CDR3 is TGTGCCAGCAGCTCGCGACGGGGGAATGAGCAGTTCTTC.

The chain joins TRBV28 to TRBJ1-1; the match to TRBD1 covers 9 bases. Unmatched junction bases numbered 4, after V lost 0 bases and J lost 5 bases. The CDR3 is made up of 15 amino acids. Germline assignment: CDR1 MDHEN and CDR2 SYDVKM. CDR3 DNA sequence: TGTGCCAGCAGTTTATGGGGACAGGGCGGGACTGAAGCTTTCTTT. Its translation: CASSLWGQGGTEAFF.

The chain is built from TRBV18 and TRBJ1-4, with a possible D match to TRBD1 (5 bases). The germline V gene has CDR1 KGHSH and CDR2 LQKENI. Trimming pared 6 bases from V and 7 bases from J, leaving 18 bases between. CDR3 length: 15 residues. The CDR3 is CASSLYSAGGEKLFF. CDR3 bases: TGTGCCAGCTCCCTTTACAGCGCGGGGGGTGAAAAACTGTTTTTT.

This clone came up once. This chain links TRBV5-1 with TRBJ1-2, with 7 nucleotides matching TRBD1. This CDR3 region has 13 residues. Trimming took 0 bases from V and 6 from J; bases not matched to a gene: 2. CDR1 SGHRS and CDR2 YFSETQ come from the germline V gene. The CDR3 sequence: CASSLGQGHGYTF. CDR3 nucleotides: TGCGCCAGCAGCTTGGGACAGGGTCATGGCTACACCTTC.

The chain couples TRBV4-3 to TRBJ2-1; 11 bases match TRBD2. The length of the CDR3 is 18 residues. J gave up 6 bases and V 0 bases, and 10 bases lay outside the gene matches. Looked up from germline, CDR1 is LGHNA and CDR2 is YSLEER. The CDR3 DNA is TGCGCCAGCAGCCAAGATTGGGTAGCGGGGGGGCCCAGCAATGAGCAGTTCTTC. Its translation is CASSQDWVAGGPSNEQFF.

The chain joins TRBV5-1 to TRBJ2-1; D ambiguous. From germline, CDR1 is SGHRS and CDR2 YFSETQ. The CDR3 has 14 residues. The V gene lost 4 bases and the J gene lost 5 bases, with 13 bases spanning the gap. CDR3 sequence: CASSSLQVNNEQFF. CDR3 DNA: TGCGCCAGCAGCAGTCTGCAAGTGAACAATGAGCAGTTCTTC.

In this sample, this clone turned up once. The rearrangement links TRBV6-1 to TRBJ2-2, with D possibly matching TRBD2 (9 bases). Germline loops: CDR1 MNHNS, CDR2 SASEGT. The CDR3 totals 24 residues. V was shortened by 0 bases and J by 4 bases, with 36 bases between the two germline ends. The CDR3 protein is CASSEADRGRFSGRKLWFTGELFF. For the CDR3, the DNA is TGTGCCAGCAGTGAAGCAGACAGGGGACGATTCAGCGGGAGGAAACTATGGTTCACCGGGGAGCTGTTTTTT.

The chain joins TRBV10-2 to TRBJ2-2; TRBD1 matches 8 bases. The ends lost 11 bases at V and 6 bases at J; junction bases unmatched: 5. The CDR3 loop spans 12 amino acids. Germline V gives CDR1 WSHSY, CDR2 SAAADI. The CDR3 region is CAAQGAAGELFF. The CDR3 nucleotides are TGCGCCGCCCAGGGGGCCGCCGGGGAGCTGTTTTTT.

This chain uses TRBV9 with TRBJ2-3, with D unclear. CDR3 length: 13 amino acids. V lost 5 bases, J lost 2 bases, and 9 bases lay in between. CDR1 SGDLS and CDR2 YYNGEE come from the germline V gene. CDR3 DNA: TGTGCCAGCAGTGATGGGGTCACAGATACGCAGTATTTT. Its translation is CASSDGVTDTQYF. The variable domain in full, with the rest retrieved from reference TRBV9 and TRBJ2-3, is DSGVTQTPKHLITATGQRVTLRCSPRSGDLSVYWYQQSLDQGLQFLIQYYNGEERAKGNILERFSAQQFPDLHSELNLSSLELGDSALYFCASSDGVTDTQYFGPGTRLTVL.

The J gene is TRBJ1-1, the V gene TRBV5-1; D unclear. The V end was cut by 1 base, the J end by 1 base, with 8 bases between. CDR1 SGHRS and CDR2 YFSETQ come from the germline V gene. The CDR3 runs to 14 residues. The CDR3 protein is CASSLLVGNTEAFF. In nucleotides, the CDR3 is TGCGCCAGCAGCTTGTTGGTAGGGAACACTGAAGCTTTCTTT.

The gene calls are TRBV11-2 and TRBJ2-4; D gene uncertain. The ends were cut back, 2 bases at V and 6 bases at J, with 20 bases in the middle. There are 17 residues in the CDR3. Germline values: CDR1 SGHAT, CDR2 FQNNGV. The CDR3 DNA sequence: TGTGCCAGCAGCTTAATCCCTCCCCACCCACTGGGAAACATTCAGTACTTC. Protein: CASSLIPPHPLGNIQYF.

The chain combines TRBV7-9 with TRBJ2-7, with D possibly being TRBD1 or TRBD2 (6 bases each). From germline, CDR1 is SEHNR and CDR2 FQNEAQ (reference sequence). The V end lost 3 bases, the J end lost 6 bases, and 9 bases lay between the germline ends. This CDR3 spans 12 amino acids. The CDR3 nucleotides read TGTGCCAGCAGCTTCGGGGGCGGCGAGCAGTACTTC. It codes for CASSFGGGEQYF.

The chain's CDR3 is CASSPRAGRGYEQYF. The CDR3 DNA reads TGTGCCAGCTCACCAAGGGCGGGCAGAGGCTACGAGCAGTACTTC. This chain joins TRBV18 and TRBJ2-7, with D tentatively TRBD2 (5 bases). The CDR3 loop spans 15 amino acids. Deletions cut 2 bases from V and 3 bases from J, with 14 bases between. Germline-derived CDR1 and CDR2 are KGHSH and LQKENI.

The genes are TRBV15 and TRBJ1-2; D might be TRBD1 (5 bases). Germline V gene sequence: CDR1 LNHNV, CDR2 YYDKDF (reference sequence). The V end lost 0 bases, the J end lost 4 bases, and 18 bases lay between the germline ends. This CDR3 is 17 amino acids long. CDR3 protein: CATSRDKLTGDTYGYTF. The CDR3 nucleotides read TGTGCCACCAGCAGAGATAAATTAACAGGCGATACCTATGGCTACACCTTC. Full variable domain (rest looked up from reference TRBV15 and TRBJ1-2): DAMVIQNPRYQVTQFGKPVTLSCSQTLNHNVMYWYQQKSSQAPKLLFHYYDKDFNNEADTPDNFQSRRPNTSFCFLDIRSPGLGDTAMYLCATSRDKLTGDTYGYTFGSGTRLTVV.

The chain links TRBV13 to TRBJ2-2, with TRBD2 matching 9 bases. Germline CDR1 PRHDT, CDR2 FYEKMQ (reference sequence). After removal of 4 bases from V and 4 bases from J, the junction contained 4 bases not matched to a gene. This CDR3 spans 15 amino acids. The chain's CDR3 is CASSSGLAVTGELFF. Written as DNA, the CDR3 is TGTGCCAGCAGCTCGGGACTAGCAGTCACCGGGGAGCTGTTTTTT.